A single sample is the source of the 17 T cell receptor beta chains below, sequenced in a study of human T cells and chemical hapten exposure. Time point in this sample: patch test 2, 6 weeks after DPC sensitization. Regarding treatment: therapeutic diphenylcyclopropenone sensitization with weekly scalp DPC. MiXCR was run by TCRdb on the RACE reads, yielding one entry per CDR3 protein. The profile shows more than 110,000 distinct CDR3 sequences, over 9.5% of them singletons. This sample comprised whole blood, obtained in connection with sensitization to the hapten diphenylcyclopropenone (DPC). These receptors came from a woman between 45 and 65 years old with alopecia areata. Some clones in this sample may be carry-over from other donors' samples.

This clonotype was seen at least ten times. This chain joins TRBV5-4 and TRBJ2-1; D gene uncertain. The CDR3 runs to 13 residues. From germline, CDR1 is SGHNT and CDR2 YYREEE (reference sequence). Trimming took off 4 bases at V and 8 bases at J, with 13 bases between the two ends. As DNA, the CDR3 is TGTGCCAGCAGCACCCGGATCTTGGATGAGCAGTTCTTC. It yields the protein CASSTRILDEQFF.

The chain has TRBV6-1 and TRBJ1-2, with 8 bases lining up with TRBD1. Per the germline V gene, CDR1 is MNHNS and CDR2 is SASEGT. CDR3 length equals 14 residues. V lost 7 bases to trimming and J lost 1 base; unmatched junction nucleotides: 5. The CDR3 sequence is CASNRGRFNYGYTF. The CDR3 nucleotides read TGTGCCAGCAACAGGGGGAGGTTTAACTATGGCTACACCTTC.

This clonotype was found many times. The chain joins TRBV24-1 to TRBJ2-1, with D possibly TRBD2 on 6 matching bases. CDR1 KGHDR and CDR2 SFDVKD come from the germline V gene. The CDR3 runs 17 residues. Trimming pared 2 bases from V and 3 bases from J, leaving 16 bases between. CDR3 sequence reads: CATSDSAAGRLYNEQFF. The CDR3 coding sequence is TGTGCCACCAGTGATTCGGCAGCGGGTAGGCTCTACAATGAGCAGTTCTTC.

The chain couples TRBV7-3 to TRBJ1-1; 9 bases fit TRBD1. V lost 2 bases and J lost 6; bases outside the gene matches: 7. CDR1 and CDR2 from the germline V gene are SGHTA and FQGTGA. This CDR3 has 15 amino acids. CDR3 nucleotides: TGTGCCAGCAGCTTAGCGGGACAGGGAGGGGCTGAAGCTTTCTTT. Protein product: CASSLAGQGGAEAFF.

This clonotype was observed a few times. This chain uses TRBV11-2 with TRBJ2-3; 7 bases align to TRBD1. The junction had 9 bases not matched to a gene; V was cut back by 3 bases and J by 6 bases. Germline loops: CDR1 SGHAT, CDR2 FQNNGV. The CDR3 contains 15 residues. The CDR3 DNA reads as TGTGCCAGCAGCTTCCCGACAGGGATTAAGGATACGCAGTATTTT. It encodes CASSFPTGIKDTQYF. Using reference TRBV11-2 and TRBJ2-3 for the parts outside the CDR3, the full variable domain is EAGVAQSPRYKIIEKRQSVAFWCNPISGHATLYWYQQILGQGPKLLIQFQNNGVVDDSQLPKDRFSAERLKGVDSTLKIQPAKLEDSAVYLCASSFPTGIKDTQYFGPGTRLTVL.

The chain carries TRBV9 and TRBJ2-7; 7 bases agree with TRBD2. Germline V CDR1 and CDR2: SGDLS, YYNGEE. J was trimmed by 0 bases and V by 0 bases; bases with no gene match: 9. This CDR3 is built from 17 residues. The CDR3 region is CASSVGPGLPSSYEQYF. The CDR3 DNA follows: TGTGCCAGCAGCGTAGGCCCGGGACTACCAAGCTCCTACGAGCAGTACTTC.

Only a few counts were recorded for this clonotype. The gene calls are TRBV29-1 and TRBJ2-3, with a tentative D call TRBD1 (6 bases). This CDR3 comprises 14 residues. Germline values: CDR1 SQVTM, CDR2 ANQGSEA. The V gene lost 6 bases and the J gene lost 3 bases, with 16 bases spanning the gap. CDR3 amino acids: CSVDEGGYTDTQYF. CDR3 DNA: TGCAGCGTGGACGAAGGGGGATATACAGATACGCAGTATTTT.

The gene calls are TRBV25-1 and TRBJ1-5; tentatively, D is TRBD1 (5 bases). CDR3 length: 15 amino acids. Germline lookup yields CDR1 MGHDK and CDR2 SYGVNS. Trimming took off 3 bases at V and 9 bases at J, with 18 bases between the two ends. Here the CDR3 reads CASSERDGVGGPQHF. CDR3 DNA sequence: TGTGCCAGCAGTGAGCGGGACGGCGTGGGGGGGCCCCAGCATTTT.

This clonotype came up many times. The gene calls are TRBV11-2 and TRBJ1-1; D is possibly TRBD1 (5 bases). Germline assignment: CDR1 SGHAT and CDR2 FQNNGV. V was pared by 5 bases and J by 4 bases, with 11 bases between. This CDR3 spans 13 amino acids. This CDR3 reads CASSIRETTEAFF. CDR3 coding DNA: TGTGCCAGCAGCATCAGGGAGACCACTGAAGCTTTCTTT.

This chain links TRBV18 with TRBJ2-7; 8 bases line up with TRBD2. The CDR3 length is 13 residues. Germline V lookup: CDR1 KGHSH, CDR2 LQKENI. V lost 3 bases, J lost 5 bases, and 3 bases stayed unmatched. The CDR3 loop reads CASSPLAGNEQYF. The DNA for the CDR3 is TGTGCCAGCTCACCCCTAGCGGGTAACGAGCAGTACTTC.

The chain is built from TRBV19 and TRBJ2-7; TRBD2 matches at 10 bases. Germline CDR1 LNHDA, CDR2 SQIVND (reference sequence). The trim removed 3 bases at V and 3 bases at J, leaving 2 bases unmatched. This CDR3 has 14 residues. The CDR3 reads CASSILAGDYEQYF. CDR3 nucleotides: TGTGCCAGTAGTATCCTAGCGGGAGACTACGAGCAGTACTTC.

The V and J genes are TRBV7-9 and TRBJ2-5; D may correspond to TRBD1 or TRBD2 (5 bases each). This CDR3 spans 16 amino acids. Germline V gene sequence: CDR1 SEHNR, CDR2 FQNEAQ (reference sequence). Trimming took 5 bases from V and 4 from J, leaving 20 bases between them. The CDR3 region has the DNA TGTGCCAGCAGCCCAAGGGGACCCCCGCCGGGAGAGACCCAGTACTTC. Its translation: CASSPRGPPPGETQYF.

V is TRBV5-1 and J is TRBJ1-5, with D possibly matching TRBD1 (5 bases). The CDR3 has 13 residues. In germline, CDR1 is SGHRS, CDR2 YFSETQ. Trimming pared 0 bases from V and 6 bases from J, leaving 7 bases between. The CDR3 DNA reads as TGCGCCAGCAGCTTGGCCGGGGGTCAGCCCCAGCATTTT. Translated: CASSLAGGQPQHF.

This clonotype occurred many times. This chain links TRBV7-9 with TRBJ2-7, with TRBD2 matching over 12 bases. Germline trimming cut 5 bases from V and 1 base from J; bases unmatched to any gene: 6. The CDR3 runs 16 residues. Germline V lookup: CDR1 SEHNR, CDR2 FQNEAQ (reference sequence). For the CDR3, the DNA is TGTGCCAGCAGCACGTCTAGCGGGAGGGGGTCCTACGAGCAGTACTTC. Translated: CASSTSSGRGSYEQYF.

This chain uses TRBV7-9 with TRBJ2-3; 8 bases map to TRBD1. V gave up 5 bases and J gave up 3 bases; unmatched junction bases: 7. CDR3 length equals 15 residues. Per the germline V gene, CDR1 is SEHNR and CDR2 is FQNEAQ (reference sequence). CDR3: CASSTTGGGTDTQYF. The CDR3 DNA is TGTGCCAGCAGCACCACAGGGGGAGGTACAGATACGCAGTATTTT.

This clonotype has more than one count but fewer than ten. The genes are TRBV4-3 and TRBJ1-2; D perhaps matches TRBD1 (5 bases). V dropped 1 base and J dropped 6 bases, with 12 bases sitting between them. The CDR3 length is 14 residues. CDR1 and CDR2 (germline): LGHNA, YSLEER. CDR3 DNA sequence: TGCGCCAGCAGCCAAGGTTCAGGGCTGCATGGCTACACCTTC. Translating gives CASSQGSGLHGYTF.

This chain links TRBV6-2 or TRBV6-3 with TRBJ2-7, with 7 nucleotides matching TRBD1. Trimming cost V 4 bases and J 3 bases; bases outside gene matches: 6. Germline assignment: CDR1 MNHEY and CDR2 SVGEGT. The CDR3 consists of 14 residues. The CDR3 DNA reads TGTGCCAGCAGTTTCGGGACAGCGTACTACGAGCAGTACTTC. Translation: CASSFGTAYYEQYF.